This is a list of T cell receptor beta chains from one sample in a study of control samples from healthy donors and cancer patients. Measured with immunoSEQ multiplex PCR; TCRdb has only the in-frame clones, and not every one. In the table there are approximately 90,000 clones, about four fifths of which are singletons. Source material: PBMCs. These TCRs come from a man between 65 and 85 years old with lung cancer. Both conserved end residues are part of each CDR3. The D gene is left open where the match is weak. Size is omitted from some rows. Given values are once, few, many or a class for expanded clones.

v_gene	abundance	j_gene	d_gene	CDR3nt	CDR3aa
TRBV4-2	.	TRBJ2-5	TRBD2	TGTGCCAGCAGCCAAGGGGGACTAGCGGGGTCCAACTGGGAGACCCAGTACTTC	CASSQGGLAGSNWETQYF
TRBV6-5	.	TRBJ2-5	.	TGTGCCAGCAGACCCTCATACAGGACAGAGAAGACCCAGTACTTC	CASRPSYRTEKTQYF
TRBV3-1/TRBV3-2	.	TRBJ2-5	TRBD1	TGTGCCAGCAGCCGACGACAGGGAGTAGAGACCCAGTACTTC	CASSRRQGVETQYF
TRBV4-1	.	TRBJ1-1	.	TGCGCCAGCAGCCAAGGCCTACACATCGGCACTGAAGCTTTCTTT	CASSQGLHIGTEAFF
TRBV19	.	TRBJ2-7	TRBD1	TGTGCCAGTAGTAGGACCGGGACAGGGGTAGGCTACGAGCAGTACTTC	CASSRTGTGVGYEQYF
TRBV18	.	TRBJ2-1	.	TGTGCCAGCTCCCCCGGGACTTCCCCTGAGCAGTTCTTC	CASSPGTSPEQFF
TRBV9	.	TRBJ2-3	.	TGTGCCAGCAGTGCCCTTTCACGGACTGCAGGGGTCGATACGCAGTATTTT	CASSALSRTAGVDTQYF
TRBV14	.	TRBJ2-2	.	TGTGCCAGCAGCCAAGATCTTTTGCGGGGGAACACCGGGGAGCTGTTTTTT	CASSQDLLRGNTGELFF
TRBV2	.	TRBJ1-2	.	TGTGCCAGCAGTGAAATGAGGGTCGGTGGCTACACCTTC	CASSEMRVGGYTF
TRBV28	.	TRBJ1-1	TRBD1	TGTGCCAGCAGTTTCTTAGGGGGCTTGAACACTGAAGCTTTCTTT	CASSFLGGLNTEAFF
TRBV18	.	TRBJ1-2	.	TGTGCCAGCTCACCGAGAACGGGGACACCTAACTATGGCTACACCTTC	CASSPRTGTPNYGYTF
TRBV21-1	.	TRBJ2-7	.	TGTGCCAGCCTGGAGGAAAGGGGCGAGCAGTACTTC	CASLEERGEQYF
TRBV19	.	TRBJ2-7	.	TGTGCCAGTAGTATAACCCTTGGTGGGGATTACGAGCAGTACTTC	CASSITLGGDYEQYF
TRBV5-1	few	TRBJ2-3	TRBD1	TGCGCCAGCAGCCTGCGGACAGGGATCATGGGAGATACGCAGTATTTT	CASSLRTGIMGDTQYF
TRBV5-1	.	TRBJ2-7	.	TGCGCCAGCAGCTTGGCCGGCTCCTACGAGCAGTACTTC	CASSLAGSYEQYF
TRBV5-1	few	TRBJ2-5	.	TGCGCCAGCAGCTTGGCAGGTGGCAGCCAAGAGACCCAGTACTTC	CASSLAGGSQETQYF
TRBV27	once	TRBJ1-5	.	TGTGCCAGCGCTGACCGGGACGGCGGCAATCAGCCCCAGCATTTT	CASADRDGGNQPQHF
TRBV7-2	.	TRBJ2-3	.	TGTGCCAGCAGCTTAGTTGGCCCTAGCACAGATACGCAGTATTTT	CASSLVGPSTDTQYF
TRBV4-2	.	TRBJ1-1	.	TGTGCCAGCAGCCCTAGACTGTTGAACACTGAAGCTTTCTTT	CASSPRLLNTEAFF
TRBV14	.	TRBJ2-7	TRBD2	TGTGCCAGCAGCCCCCGGACTAGTAGATCCTCCGAGCAGTACTTC	CASSPRTSRSSEQYF
TRBV29-1	.	TRBJ2-5	.	TGCAGCGTTGCCGACGGCCAAGAGACCCAGTACTTC	CSVADGQETQYF
TRBV6-5	.	TRBJ2-7	TRBD1	TGTGCCAGCAGTCCCCAGACAGGGGGCTCCTACGAGCAGTACTTC	CASSPQTGGSYEQYF
TRBV7-9	.	TRBJ2-3	.	TGTGCCAGCAGCTTACTCGGGGACACAGATACGCAGTATTTT	CASSLLGDTDTQYF
TRBV5-4	.	TRBJ2-1	.	TGTGCCAGCAGTTTGACGGGACTCCCCGATGAGCAGTTCTTC	CASSLTGLPDEQFF
TRBV7-2	.	TRBJ2-7	.	TGTGCCAGCAGCCTAGCCTCCTCCAGCTCCTACGAGCAGTACTTC	CASSLASSSSYEQYF
TRBV5-1	.	TRBJ2-1	TRBD1	TGCGCCAGCAGTACAGGGGGCTCCTACAATGAGCAGTTCTTC	CASSTGGSYNEQFF
TRBV19	.	TRBJ2-2	TRBD2	TGTGCCAGTAGGCGAGGCGGGGGGATTAACACCGGGGAGCTGTTTTTT	CASRRGGGINTGELFF
TRBV7-2	.	TRBJ2-4	.	TGTGCCAGCAGCTCCTATCCGGGGGGCGTTAAAAACATTCAGTACTTC	CASSSYPGGVKNIQYF
TRBV6-4	.	TRBJ1-4	.	TGTGCCAGCAGTGAAAGGACGGGTTTGGGTGAAAAACTGTTTTTT	CASSERTGLGEKLFF
TRBV30	.	TRBJ1-1	.	TGTGCCTGGAGGGGGCGCACTGAAGCTTTCTTT	CAWRGRTEAFF
TRBV7-2	once	TRBJ2-7	.	TGTGCCAGCAGCTTGGGACACGCAAGCTACGAGCAGTACTTC	CASSLGHASYEQYF